This T cell receptor (beta chain) was sequenced for a study of patients and donors after allogeneic stem cell transplantation. Each CDR3 protein is one row after TCRdb ran MiXCR on the RT-PCR reads. The table shows approximately 170,000 distinct CDR3 sequences, with 24% occurring only once. The CDR3 length is 17 residues. Trimming cost V 7 bases and J 6 bases; bases outside gene matches: 16. Input material: blood, either unsorted or a sorted T cell fraction (not recorded which). This receptor was obtained from a human donor who was either an allogeneic HSCT recipient or a stem cell or donor lymphocyte infusion donor (not recorded which). It is not recorded whose cells these are; they may come from a transplant donor. The gene calls are TRBV12-3 or TRBV12-4 and TRBJ2-1, with 9 nucleotides matching TRBD2. The CDR3 region is CASTPGSSGALFNEQFF. As DNA, the CDR3 is TGTGCCAGCACCCCTGGCTCTAGCGGGGCCCTTTTCAATGAGCAGTTCTTC.